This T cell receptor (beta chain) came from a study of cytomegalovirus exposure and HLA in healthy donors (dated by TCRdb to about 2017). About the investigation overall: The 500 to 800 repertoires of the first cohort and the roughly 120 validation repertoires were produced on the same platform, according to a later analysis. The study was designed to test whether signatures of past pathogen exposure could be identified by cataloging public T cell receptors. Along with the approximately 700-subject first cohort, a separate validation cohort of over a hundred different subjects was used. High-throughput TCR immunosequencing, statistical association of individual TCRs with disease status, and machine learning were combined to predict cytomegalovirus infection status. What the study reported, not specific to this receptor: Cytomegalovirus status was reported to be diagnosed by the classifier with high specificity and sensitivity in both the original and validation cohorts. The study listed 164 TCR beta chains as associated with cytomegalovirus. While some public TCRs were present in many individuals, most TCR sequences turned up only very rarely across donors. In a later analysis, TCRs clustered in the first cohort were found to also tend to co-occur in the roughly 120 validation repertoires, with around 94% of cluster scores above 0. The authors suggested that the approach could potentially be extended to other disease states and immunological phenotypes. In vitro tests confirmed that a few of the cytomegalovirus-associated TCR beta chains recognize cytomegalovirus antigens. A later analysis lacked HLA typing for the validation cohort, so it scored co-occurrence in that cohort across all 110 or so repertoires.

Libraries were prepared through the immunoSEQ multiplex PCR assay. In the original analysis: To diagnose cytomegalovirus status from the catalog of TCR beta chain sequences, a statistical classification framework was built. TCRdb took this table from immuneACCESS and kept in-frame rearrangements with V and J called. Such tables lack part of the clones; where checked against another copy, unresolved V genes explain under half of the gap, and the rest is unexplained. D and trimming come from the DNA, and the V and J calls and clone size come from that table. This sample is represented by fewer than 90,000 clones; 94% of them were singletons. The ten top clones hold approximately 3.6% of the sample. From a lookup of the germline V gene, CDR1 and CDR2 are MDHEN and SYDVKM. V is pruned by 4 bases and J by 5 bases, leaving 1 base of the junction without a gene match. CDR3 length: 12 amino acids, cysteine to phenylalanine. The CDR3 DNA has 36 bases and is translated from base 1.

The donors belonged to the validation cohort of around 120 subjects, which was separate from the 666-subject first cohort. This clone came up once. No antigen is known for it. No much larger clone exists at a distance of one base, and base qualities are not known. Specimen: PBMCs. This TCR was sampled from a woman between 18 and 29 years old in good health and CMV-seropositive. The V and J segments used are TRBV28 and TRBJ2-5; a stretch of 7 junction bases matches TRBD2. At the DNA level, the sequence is TGTGCCAGCAGTTACGGGGGGGAGACCCAGTACTTC. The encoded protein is CASSYGGETQYF. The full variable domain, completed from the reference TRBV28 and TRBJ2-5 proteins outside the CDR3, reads DVKVTQSSRYLVKRTGEKVFLECVQDMDHENMFWYRQDPGLGLRLIYFSYDVKMKEKGDIPEGYSVSREKKERFSLILESASTNQTSMYLCASSYGGETQYFGPGTRLLVL.